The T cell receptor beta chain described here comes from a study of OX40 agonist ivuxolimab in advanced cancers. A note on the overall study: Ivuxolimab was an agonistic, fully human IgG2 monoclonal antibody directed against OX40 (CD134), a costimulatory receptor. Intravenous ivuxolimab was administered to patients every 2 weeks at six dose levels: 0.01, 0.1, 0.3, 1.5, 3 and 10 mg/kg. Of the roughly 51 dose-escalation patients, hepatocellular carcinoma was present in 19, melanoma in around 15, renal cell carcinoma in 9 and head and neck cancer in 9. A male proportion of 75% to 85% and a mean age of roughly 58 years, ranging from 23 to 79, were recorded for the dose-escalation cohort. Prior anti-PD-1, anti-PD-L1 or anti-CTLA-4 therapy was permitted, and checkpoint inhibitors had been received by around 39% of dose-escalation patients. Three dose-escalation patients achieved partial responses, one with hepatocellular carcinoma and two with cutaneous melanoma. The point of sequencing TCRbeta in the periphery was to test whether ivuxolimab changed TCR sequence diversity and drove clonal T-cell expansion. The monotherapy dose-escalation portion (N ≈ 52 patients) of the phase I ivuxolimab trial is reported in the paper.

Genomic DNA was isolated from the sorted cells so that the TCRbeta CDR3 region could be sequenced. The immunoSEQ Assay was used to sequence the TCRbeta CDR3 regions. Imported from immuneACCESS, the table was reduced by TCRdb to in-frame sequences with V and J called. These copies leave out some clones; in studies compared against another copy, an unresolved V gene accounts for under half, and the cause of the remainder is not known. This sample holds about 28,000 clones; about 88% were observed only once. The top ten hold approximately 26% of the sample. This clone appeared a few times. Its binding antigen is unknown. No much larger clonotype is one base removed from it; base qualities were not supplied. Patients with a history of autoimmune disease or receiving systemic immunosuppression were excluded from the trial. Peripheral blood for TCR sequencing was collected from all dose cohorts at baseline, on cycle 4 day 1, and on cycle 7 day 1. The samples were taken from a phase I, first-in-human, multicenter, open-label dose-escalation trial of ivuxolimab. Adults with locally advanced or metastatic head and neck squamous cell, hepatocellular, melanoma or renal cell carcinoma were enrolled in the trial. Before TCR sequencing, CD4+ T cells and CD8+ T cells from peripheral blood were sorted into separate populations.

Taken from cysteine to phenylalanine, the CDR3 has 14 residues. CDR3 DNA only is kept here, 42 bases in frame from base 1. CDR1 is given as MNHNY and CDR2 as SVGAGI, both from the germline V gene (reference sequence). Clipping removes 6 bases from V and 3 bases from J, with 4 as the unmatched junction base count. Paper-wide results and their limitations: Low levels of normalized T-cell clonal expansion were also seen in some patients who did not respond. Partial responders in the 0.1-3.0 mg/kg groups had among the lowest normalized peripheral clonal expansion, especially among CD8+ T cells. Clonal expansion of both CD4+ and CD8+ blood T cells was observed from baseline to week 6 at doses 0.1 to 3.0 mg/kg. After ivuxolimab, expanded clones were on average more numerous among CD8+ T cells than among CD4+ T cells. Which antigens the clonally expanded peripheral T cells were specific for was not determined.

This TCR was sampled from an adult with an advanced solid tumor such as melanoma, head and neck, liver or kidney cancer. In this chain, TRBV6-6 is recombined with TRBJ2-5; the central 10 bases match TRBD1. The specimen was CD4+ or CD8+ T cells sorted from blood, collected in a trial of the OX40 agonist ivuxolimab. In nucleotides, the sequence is TGTGCCAGCAGACCCGGGACAGGGGAAGAGACCCAGTACTTC. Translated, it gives CASRPGTGEETQYF.